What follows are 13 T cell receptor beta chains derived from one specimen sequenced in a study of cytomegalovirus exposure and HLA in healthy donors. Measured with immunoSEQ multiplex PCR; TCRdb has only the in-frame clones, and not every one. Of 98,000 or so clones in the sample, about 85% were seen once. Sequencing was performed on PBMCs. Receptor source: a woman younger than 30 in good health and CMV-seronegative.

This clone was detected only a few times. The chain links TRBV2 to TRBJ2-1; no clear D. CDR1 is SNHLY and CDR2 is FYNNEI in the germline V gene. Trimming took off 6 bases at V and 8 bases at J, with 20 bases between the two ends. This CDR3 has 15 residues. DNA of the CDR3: TGTGCCAGCAGGCGAATGGATCTGGCAAGCGATGAGCAGTTCTTC. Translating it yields CASRRMDLASDEQFF.

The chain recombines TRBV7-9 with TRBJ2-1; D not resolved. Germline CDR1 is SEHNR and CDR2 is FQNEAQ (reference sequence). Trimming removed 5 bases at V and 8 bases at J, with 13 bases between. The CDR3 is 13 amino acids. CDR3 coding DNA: TGTGCCAGCAGCCCCGTGTCAGGCGATGAGCAGTTCTTC. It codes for CASSPVSGDEQFF.

CDR3 nucleotide sequence: TGTGCCTGGAGTGCGGACAGATTAGCTAAGCAGTATTTT. Protein sequence: CAWSADRLAKQYF. The chain employs TRBV30 and TRBJ2-3, with D possibly being TRBD1 (6 bases). The germline CDR1 and CDR2 sequences are GTSNPN and SVGIG (reference sequence). The CDR3 has 13 amino acids. Between the trimmed V and J ends, which lost 1 base and 11 bases, there was a span of 16 bases.

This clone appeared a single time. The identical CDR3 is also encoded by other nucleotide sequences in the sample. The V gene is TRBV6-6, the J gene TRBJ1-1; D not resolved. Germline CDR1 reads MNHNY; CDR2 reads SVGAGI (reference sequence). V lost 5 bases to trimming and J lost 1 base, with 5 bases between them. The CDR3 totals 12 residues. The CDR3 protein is CASSPGNTEAFF. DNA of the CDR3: TGTGCCAGCAGTCCAGGGAACACTGAAGCTTTCTTT.

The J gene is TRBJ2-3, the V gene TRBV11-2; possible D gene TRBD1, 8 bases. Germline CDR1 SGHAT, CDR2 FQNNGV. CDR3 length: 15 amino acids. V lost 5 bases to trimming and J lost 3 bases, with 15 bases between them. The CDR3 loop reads CASSRYRGGTDTQYF. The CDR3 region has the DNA TGTGCCAGCAGCCGCTACAGGGGGGGAACAGATACGCAGTATTTT.

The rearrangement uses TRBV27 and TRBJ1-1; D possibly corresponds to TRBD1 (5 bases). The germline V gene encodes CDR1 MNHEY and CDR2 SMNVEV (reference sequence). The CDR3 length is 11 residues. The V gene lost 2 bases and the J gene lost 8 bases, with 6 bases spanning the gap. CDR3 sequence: CASSLGGEAFF. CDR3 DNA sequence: TGTGCCAGCAGTTTAGGGGGGGAAGCTTTCTTT.

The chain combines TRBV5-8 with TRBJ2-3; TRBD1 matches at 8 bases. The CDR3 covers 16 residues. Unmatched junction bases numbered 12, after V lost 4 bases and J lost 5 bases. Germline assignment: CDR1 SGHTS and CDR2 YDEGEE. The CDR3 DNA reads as TGTGCCAGCAGCCTCACAGTGGACAGGGTTGTAGATACGCAGTATTTT. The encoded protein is CASSLTVDRVVDTQYF.

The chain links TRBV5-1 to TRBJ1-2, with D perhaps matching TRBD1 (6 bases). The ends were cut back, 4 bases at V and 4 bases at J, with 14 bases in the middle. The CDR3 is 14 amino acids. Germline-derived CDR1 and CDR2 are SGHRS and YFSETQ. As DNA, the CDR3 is TGCGCCAGCAGCCTGAGGACAGATTCCTATGGCTACACCTTC. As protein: CASSLRTDSYGYTF.

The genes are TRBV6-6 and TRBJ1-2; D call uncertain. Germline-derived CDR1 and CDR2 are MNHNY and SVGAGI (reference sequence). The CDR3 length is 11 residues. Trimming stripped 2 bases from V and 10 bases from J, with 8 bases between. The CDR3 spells CASSYPPIYTF. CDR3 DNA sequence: TGTGCCAGCAGTTACCCCCCTATCTACACCTTC.

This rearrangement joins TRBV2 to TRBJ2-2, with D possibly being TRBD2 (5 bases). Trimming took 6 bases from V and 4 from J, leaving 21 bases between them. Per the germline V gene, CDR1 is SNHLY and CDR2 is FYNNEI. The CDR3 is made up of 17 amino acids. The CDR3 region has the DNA TGTGCCAGCAGCCGAGCCTACTCCCGGAGCGGCACCGGGGAGCTGTTTTTT. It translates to CASSRAYSRSGTGELFF.

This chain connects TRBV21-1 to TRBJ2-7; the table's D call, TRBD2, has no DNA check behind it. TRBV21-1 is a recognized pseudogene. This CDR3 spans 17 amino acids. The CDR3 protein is CASSKGTSLGVIYEQYF. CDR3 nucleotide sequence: TGTGCCAGCAGCAAGGGGACTAGCTTAGGGGTCATCTACGAGCAGTACTTC.

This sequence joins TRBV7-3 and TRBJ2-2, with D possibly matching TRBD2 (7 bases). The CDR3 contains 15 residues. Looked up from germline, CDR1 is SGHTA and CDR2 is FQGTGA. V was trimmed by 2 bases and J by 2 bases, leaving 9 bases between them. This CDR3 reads CASSLRGANTGELFF. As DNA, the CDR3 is TGTGCCAGCAGCTTACGGGGGGCCAACACCGGGGAGCTGTTTTTT.

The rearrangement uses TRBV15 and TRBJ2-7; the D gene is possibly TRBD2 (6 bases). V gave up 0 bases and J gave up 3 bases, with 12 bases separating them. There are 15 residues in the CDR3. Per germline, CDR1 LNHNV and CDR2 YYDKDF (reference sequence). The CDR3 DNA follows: TGTGCCACCAGCAGAGATGAGGGCGGGGACTACGAGCAGTACTTC. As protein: CATSRDEGGDYEQYF.